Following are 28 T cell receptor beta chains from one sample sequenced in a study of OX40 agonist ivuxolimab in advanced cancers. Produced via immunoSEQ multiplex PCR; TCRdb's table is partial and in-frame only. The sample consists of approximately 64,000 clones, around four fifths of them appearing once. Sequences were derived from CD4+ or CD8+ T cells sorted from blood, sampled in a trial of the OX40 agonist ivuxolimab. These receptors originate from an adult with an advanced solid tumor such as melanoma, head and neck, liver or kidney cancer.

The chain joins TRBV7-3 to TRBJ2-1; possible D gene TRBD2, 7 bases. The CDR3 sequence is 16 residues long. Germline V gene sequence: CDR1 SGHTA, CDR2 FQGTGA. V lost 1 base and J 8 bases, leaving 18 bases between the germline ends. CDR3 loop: CASSLKGEGTRDEQFF. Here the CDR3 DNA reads TGTGCCAGCAGCTTAAAGGGGGAGGGAACAAGAGATGAGCAGTTCTTC. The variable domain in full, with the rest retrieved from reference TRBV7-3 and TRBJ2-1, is GAGVSQTPSNKVTEKGKYVELRCDPISGHTALYWYRQSLGQGPEFLIYFQGTGAADDSGLPNDRFFAVRPEGSVSTLKIQRTERGDSAVYLCASSLKGEGTRDEQFFGPGTRLTVL.

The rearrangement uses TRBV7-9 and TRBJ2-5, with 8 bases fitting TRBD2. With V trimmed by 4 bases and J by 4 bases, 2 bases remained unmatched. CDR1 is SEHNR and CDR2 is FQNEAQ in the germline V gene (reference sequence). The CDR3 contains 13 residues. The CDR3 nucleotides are TGTGCCAGCAGCTCTGGACTAGCAGAGACCCAGTACTTC. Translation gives CASSSGLAETQYF. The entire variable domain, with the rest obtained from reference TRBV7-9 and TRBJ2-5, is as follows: DTGVSQNPRHKITKRGQNVTFRCDPISEHNRLYWYRQTLGQGPEFLTYFQNEAQLEKSRLLSDRFSAERPKGSFSTLEIQRTEQGDSAMYLCASSSGLAETQYFGPGTRLLVL.

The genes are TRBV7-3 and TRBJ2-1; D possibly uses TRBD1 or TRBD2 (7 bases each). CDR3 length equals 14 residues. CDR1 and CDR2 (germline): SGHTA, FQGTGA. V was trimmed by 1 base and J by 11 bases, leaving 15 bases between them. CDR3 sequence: CASSLRSQGTKQFF. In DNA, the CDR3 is TGTGCCAGCAGCTTAAGGTCACAGGGGACTAAGCAGTTCTTC.

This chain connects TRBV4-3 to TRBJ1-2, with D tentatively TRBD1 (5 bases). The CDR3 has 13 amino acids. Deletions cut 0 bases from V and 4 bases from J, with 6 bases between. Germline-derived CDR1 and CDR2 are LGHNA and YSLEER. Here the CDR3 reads CASSQDRGYGYTF. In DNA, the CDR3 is TGCGCCAGCAGCCAAGATAGGGGCTATGGCTACACCTTC.

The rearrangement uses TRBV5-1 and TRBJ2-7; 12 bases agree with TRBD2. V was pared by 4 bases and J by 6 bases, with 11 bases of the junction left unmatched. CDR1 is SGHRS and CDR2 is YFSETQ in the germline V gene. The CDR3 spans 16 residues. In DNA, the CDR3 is TGCGCCAGCAGCGACATCGGACTAGCGGGACGCGCCGAGCAGTACTTC. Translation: CASSDIGLAGRAEQYF.

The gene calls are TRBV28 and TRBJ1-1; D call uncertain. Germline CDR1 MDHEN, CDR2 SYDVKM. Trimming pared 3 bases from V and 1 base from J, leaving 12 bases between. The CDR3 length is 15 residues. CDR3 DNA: TGTGCCAGCAGTTTTTTCGTACAGAAGAACACTGAAGCTTTCTTT. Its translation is CASSFFVQKNTEAFF.

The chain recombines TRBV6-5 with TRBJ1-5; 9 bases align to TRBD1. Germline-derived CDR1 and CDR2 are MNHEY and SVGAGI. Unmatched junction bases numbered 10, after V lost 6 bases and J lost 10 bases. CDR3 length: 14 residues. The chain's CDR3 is CASSSGQGLLPQHF. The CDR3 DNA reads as TGTGCCAGCAGCTCTGGACAGGGGCTACTCCCCCAGCATTTT.

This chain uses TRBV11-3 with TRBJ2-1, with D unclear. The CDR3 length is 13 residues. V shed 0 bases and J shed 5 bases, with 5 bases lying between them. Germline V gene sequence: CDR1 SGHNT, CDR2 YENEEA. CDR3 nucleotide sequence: TGTGCCAGCAGCTTAGATCTAGACAATGAGCAGTTCTTC. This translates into CASSLDLDNEQFF. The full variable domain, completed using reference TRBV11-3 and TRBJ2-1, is EAGVVQSPRYKIIEKKQPVAFWCNPISGHNTLYWYLQNLGQGPELLIRYENEEAVDDSQLPKDRFSAERLKGVDSTLKIQPAELGDSAVYLCASSLDLDNEQFFGPGTRLTVL.

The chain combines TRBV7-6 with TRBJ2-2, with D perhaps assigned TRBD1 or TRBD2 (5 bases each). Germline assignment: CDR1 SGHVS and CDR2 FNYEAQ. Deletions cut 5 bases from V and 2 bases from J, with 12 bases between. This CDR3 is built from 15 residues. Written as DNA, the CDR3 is TGTGCCAGCAGCCCTCCTGGGACCAACACCGGGGAGCTGTTTTTT. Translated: CASSPPGTNTGELFF.

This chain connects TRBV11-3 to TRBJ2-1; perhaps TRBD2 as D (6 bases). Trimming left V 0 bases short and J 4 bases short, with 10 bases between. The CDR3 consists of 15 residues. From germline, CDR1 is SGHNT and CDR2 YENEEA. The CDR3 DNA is TGTGCCAGCAGCTTAGACGGGAGACCTTACAATGAGCAGTTCTTC. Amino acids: CASSLDGRPYNEQFF.

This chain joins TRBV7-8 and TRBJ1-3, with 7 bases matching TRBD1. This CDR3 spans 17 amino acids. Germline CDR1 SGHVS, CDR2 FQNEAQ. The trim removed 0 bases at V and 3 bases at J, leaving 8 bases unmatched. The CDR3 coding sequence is TGTGCCAGCAGCTTAGCGCGGTGGGACAGAGGTGGAAACACCATATATTTT. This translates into CASSLARWDRGGNTIYF.

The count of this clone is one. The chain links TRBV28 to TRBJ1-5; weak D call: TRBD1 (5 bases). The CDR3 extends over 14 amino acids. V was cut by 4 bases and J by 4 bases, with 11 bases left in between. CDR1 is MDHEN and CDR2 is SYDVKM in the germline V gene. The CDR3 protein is CASSSGEGNQPQHF. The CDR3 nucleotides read TGTGCCAGCAGTTCGGGGGAGGGGAATCAGCCCCAGCATTTT.

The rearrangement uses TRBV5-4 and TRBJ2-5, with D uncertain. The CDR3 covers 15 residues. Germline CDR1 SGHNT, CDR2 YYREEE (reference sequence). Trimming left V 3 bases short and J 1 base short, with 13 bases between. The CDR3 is CASSSRIDGQETQYF. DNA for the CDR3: TGTGCCAGCAGCTCAAGGATTGATGGCCAAGAGACCCAGTACTTC.

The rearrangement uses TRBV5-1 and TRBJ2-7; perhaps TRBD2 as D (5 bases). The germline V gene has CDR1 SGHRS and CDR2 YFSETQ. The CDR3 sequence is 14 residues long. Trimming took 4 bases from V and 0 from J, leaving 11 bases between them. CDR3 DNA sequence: TGCGCCAGCAGCCACGCAGGACTCTCCTACGAGCAGTACTTC. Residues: CASSHAGLSYEQYF.

CDR3 sequence (DNA): TGTGCCAGCAGCAACCGGGACAGGGGGGCCAAAAACATTCAGTACTTC. Encoded protein: CASSNRDRGAKNIQYF. The V gene is TRBV7-9, the J gene TRBJ2-4; 11 nucleotides align to TRBD1. Germline V gene data show CDR1 as SEHNR and CDR2 as FQNEAQ (reference sequence). J was trimmed by 1 base and V by 5 bases; bases with no gene match: 4. The CDR3 is 16 residues long. Full variable domain (rest looked up from reference TRBV7-9 and TRBJ2-4): DTGVSQNPRHKITKRGQNVTFRCDPISEHNRLYWYRQTLGQGPEFLTYFQNEAQLEKSRLLSDRFSAERPKGSFSTLEIQRTEQGDSAMYLCASSNRDRGAKNIQYFGAGTRLSVL.

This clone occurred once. This CDR3 is CASSSTGDTEAFF. CDR3 DNA sequence: TGTGCCAGTAGTTCTACAGGCGACACTGAAGCTTTCTTT. This sequence joins TRBV19 and TRBJ1-1; D is possibly TRBD1 (5 bases). In germline, CDR1 is LNHDA, CDR2 SQIVND (reference sequence). The CDR3 covers 13 residues. Trimming removed 5 bases from V and 3 bases from J, with 10 bases in between. Filled out from reference TRBV19 and TRBJ1-1, the complete variable domain reads DGGITQSPKYLFRKEGQNVTLSCEQNLNHDAMYWYRQDPGQGLRLIYYSQIVNDFQKGDIAEGYSVSREKKESFPLTVTSAQKNPTAFYLCASSSTGDTEAFFGQGTRLTVV.

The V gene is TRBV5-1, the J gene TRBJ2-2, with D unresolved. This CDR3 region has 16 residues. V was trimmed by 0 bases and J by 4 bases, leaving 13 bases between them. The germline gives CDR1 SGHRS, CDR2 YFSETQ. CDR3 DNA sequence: TGCGCCAGCAGCTTGGAGGCCAGGCCCACCACCGGGGAGCTGTTTTTT. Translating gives CASSLEARPTTGELFF.

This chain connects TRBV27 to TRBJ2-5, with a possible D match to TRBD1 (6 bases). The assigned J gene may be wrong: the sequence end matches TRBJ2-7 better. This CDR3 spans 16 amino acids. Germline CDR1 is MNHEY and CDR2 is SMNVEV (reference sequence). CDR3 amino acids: CASSPGTPSFSYEQYF. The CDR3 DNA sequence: TGTGCCAGCAGTCCGGGGACACCCAGTTTCTCCTACGAGCAGTACTTC.

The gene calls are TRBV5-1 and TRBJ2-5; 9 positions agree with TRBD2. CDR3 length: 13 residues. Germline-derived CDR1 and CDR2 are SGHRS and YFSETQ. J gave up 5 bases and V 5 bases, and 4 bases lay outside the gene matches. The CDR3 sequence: CASRGLAEETQYF. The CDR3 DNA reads TGCGCCAGCAGGGGACTAGCAGAGGAGACCCAGTACTTC.

CDR3: CATSTLTERGSYEQYF. DNA for the CDR3: TGTGCCACCAGCACCTTGACGGAACGGGGATCCTACGAGCAGTACTTC. This rearrangement joins TRBV15 to TRBJ2-7; possible D gene TRBD2, 5 bases. V was clipped by 4 bases and J by 1 base, with 17 bases between them. Germline V gives CDR1 LNHNV, CDR2 YYDKDF (reference sequence). The CDR3 contains 16 residues.

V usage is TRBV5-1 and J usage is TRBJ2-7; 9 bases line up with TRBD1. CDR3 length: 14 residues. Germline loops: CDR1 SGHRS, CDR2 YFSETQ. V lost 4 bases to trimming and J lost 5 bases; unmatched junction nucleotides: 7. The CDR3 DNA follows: TGCGCCAGCAGCCTAGGACAGGGGTTCAACGAGCAGTACTTC. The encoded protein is CASSLGQGFNEQYF.

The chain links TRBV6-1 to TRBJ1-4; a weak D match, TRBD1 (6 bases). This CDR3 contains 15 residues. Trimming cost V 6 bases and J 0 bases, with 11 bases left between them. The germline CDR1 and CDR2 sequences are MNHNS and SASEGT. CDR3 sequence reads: CASRRDTSTNEKLFF. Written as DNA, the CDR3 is TGTGCCAGCAGGCGGGACACTTCAACTAATGAAAAACTGTTTTTT.

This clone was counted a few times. Here the CDR3 reads CASSMTGNVYGYTF. The CDR3 DNA reads TGCGCCAGCAGCATGACAGGGAATGTCTATGGCTACACCTTC. The chain uses TRBV5-1 and TRBJ1-2; 7 bases line up with TRBD1. CDR3 length equals 14 residues. Germline loops: CDR1 SGHRS, CDR2 YFSETQ. With V trimmed by 4 bases and J by 4 bases, 7 bases remained unmatched.

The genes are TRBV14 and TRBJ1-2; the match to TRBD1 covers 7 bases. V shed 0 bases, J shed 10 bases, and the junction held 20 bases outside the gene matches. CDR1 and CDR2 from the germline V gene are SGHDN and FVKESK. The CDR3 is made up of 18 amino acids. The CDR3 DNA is TGTGCCAGCAGCCAAGAGGGAAGTTACCCGGGACAGCGATTAGACTACACCTTC. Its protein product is CASSQEGSYPGQRLDYTF.

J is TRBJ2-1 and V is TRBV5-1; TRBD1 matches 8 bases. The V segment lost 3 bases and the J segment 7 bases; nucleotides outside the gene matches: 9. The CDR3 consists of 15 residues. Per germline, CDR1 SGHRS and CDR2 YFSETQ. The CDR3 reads CASSSTGGEGNEQFF. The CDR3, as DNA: TGCGCCAGCAGCTCAACAGGGGGTGAGGGTAATGAGCAGTTCTTC.

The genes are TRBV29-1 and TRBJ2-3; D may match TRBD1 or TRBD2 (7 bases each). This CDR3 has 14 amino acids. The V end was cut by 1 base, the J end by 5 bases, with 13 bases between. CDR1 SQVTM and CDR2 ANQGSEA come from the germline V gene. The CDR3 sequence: CSVEVGGGGDTQYF. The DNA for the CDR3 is TGCAGCGTTGAAGTGGGAGGGGGCGGAGATACGCAGTATTTT.

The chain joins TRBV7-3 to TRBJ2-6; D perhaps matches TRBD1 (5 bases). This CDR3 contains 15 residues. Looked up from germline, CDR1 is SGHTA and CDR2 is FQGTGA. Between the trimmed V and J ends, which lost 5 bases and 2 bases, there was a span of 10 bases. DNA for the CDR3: TGTGCCAGCAGCATCGGACAAACTGGGGCCAACGTCCTGACTTTC. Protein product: CASSIGQTGANVLTF.

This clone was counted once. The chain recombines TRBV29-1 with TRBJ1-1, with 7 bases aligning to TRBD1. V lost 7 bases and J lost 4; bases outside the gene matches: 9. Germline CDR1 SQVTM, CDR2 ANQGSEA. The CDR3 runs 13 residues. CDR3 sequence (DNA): TGCAGCGGCCGAGGGGGCCCTCGCACTGAAGCTTTCTTT. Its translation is CSGRGGPRTEAFF.